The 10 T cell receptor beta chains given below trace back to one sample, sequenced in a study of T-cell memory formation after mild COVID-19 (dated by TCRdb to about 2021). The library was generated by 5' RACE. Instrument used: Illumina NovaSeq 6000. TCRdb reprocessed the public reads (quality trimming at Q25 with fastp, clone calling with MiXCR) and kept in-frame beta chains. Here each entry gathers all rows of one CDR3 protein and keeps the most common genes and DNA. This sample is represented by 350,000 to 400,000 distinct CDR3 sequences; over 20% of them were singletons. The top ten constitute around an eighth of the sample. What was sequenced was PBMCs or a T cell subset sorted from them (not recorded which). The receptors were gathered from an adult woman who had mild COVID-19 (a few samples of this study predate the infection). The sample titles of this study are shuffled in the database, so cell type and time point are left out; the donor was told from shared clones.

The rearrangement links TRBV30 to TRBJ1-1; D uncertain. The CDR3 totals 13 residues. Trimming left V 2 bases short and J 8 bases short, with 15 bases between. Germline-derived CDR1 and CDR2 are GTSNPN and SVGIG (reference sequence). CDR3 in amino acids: CAWSIGRRMEAFF. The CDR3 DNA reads TGTGCCTGGAGTATTGGACGCCGTATGGAAGCTTTCTTT.

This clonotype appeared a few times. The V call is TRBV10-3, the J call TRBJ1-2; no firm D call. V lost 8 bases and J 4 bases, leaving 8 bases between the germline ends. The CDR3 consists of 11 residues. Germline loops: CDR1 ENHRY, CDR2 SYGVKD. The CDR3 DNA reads TGTGCCATCGGCTACAGCTATGGCTACACCTTC. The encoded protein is CAIGYSYGYTF.

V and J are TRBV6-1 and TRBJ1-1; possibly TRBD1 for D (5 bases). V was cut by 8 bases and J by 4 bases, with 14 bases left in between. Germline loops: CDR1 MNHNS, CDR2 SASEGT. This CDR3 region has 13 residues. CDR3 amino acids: CASDGGWGTEAFF. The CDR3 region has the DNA TGTGCCAGCGACGGGGGGTGGGGCACTGAAGCTTTCTTT.

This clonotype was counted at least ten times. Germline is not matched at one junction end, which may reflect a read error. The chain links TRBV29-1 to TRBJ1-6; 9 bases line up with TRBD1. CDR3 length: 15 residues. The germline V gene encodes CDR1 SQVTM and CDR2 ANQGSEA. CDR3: CSVKDRGADNSPLHF. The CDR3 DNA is TGCAGCGTTAAAGACAGGGGGGCCGATAATTCACCCCTCCACTTT. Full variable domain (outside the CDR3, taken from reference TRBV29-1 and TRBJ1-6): SAVISQKPSRDICQRGTSLTIQCQVDSQVTMMFWYRQQPGQSLTLIATANQGSEATYESGFVIDKFPISRPNLTFSTLTVSNMSPEDSSIYLCSVKDRGADNSPLHFGNGTRLTVT.

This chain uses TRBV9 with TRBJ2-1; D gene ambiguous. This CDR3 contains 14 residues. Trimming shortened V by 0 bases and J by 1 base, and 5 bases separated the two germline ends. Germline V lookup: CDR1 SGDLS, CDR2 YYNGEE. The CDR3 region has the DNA TGTGCCAGCAGCGTAGAGAATTCCTACAATGAGCAGTTCTTC. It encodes CASSVENSYNEQFF. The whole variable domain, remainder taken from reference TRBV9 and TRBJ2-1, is DSGVTQTPKHLITATGQRVTLRCSPRSGDLSVYWYQQSLDQGLQFLIQYYNGEERAKGNILERFSAQQFPDLHSELNLSSLELGDSALYFCASSVENSYNEQFFGPGTRLTVL.

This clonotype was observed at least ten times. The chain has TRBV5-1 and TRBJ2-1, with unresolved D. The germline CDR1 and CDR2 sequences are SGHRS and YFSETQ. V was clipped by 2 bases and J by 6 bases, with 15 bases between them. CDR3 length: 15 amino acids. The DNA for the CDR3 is TGCGCCAGCAGCTTCGAGCCCTCTGCAGGCAATGAGCAGTTCTTC. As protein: CASSFEPSAGNEQFF.

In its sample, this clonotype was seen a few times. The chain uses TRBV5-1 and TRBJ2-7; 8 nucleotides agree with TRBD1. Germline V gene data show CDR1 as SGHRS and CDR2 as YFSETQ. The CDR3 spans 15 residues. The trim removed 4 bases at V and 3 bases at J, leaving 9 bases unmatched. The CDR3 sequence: CASSVRQGTRYEQYF. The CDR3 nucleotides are TGCGCCAGCAGCGTGAGACAGGGGACCCGCTACGAGCAGTACTTC.

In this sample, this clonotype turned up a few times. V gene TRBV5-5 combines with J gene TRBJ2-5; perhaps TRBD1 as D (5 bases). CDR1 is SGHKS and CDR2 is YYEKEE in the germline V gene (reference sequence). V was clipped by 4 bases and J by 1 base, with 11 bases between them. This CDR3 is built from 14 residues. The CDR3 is CASSQGATQETQYF. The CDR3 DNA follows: TGTGCCAGCAGCCAAGGGGCGACCCAAGAGACCCAGTACTTC.

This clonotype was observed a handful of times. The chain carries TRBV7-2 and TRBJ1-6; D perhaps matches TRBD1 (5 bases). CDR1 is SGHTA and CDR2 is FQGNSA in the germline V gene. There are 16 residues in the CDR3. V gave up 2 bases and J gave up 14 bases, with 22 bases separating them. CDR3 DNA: TGTGCCAGCAGCTTAAAGGCTGGACACTCAGGTGGGGCCCTCCACTTT. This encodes CASSLKAGHSGGALHF.

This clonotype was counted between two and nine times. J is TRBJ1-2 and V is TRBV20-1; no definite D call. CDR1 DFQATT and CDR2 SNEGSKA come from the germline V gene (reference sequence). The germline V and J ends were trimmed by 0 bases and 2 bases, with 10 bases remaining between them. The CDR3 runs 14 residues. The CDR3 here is CSARDRGRNYGYTF. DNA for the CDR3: TGCAGTGCTAGAGATAGAGGAAGGAACTATGGCTACACCTTC.